Below are 23 T cell receptor beta chains sequenced from a single sample in a study of cytomegalovirus exposure and HLA in healthy donors. The study ran its PCR with 60 Vbeta and 13 Jbeta primers. TCRdb's table, derived via immunoSEQ multiplex PCR, lists solely in-frame clones and lacks some. This table has about 110,000 clones, about three quarters appearing once. The sequencing input was PBMCs. These receptor sequences come from a woman aged 30 to 39 in good health and CMV-seronegative.

This clone was observed a handful of times. J is TRBJ2-2 and V is TRBV23-1; TRBD2 agrees at 7 bases. TRBV23-1 is labeled an ORF, and its function is uncertain. The length of the CDR3 is 19 residues. V lost 0 bases to trimming and J lost 2 bases; unmatched junction nucleotides: 12. CDR3: CASSQSEHPGLTNTGELFF. Written as DNA, the CDR3 is TGCGCCAGCAGTCAATCCGAGCATCCGGGACTAACCAACACCGGGGAGCTGTTTTTT.

The rearrangement uses TRBV28 and TRBJ1-1; possible D gene TRBD1, 6 bases. With 6 bases removed from V and 5 bases from J, the gap between germline ends came to 16 bases. The CDR3 loop spans 14 amino acids. Germline CDR1 and CDR2: MDHEN and SYDVKM. The DNA for the CDR3 is TGTGCCAGCAGCCTGGGCTACAGGGAGACTGAAGCTTTCTTT. Translation: CASSLGYRETEAFF. Drawing the rest from reference TRBV28 and TRBJ1-1, the complete variable domain is DVKVTQSSRYLVKRTGEKVFLECVQDMDHENMFWYRQDPGLGLRLIYFSYDVKMKEKGDIPEGYSVSREKKERFSLILESASTNQTSMYLCASSLGYRETEAFFGQGTRLTVV.

This clone was found a few times. The chain is built from TRBV28 and TRBJ1-4; D gene uncertain. Trimming removed 0 bases from V and 3 bases from J, with 20 bases in between. Germline CDR1 is MDHEN and CDR2 is SYDVKM. This CDR3 spans 19 amino acids. The CDR3 DNA follows: TGTGCCAGCAGTTTATGGGGGAGAAAGGAGTCGGTGTCTAATGAAAAACTGTTTTTT. It yields the protein CASSLWGRKESVSNEKLFF.

The V gene is TRBV5-1, the J gene TRBJ1-5; 10 bases agree with TRBD1. V lost 3 bases, J lost 5 bases, and 11 bases stayed unmatched. Germline loops: CDR1 SGHRS, CDR2 YFSETQ. This CDR3 comprises 17 residues. Here the CDR3 DNA reads TGCGCCAGCAGCTATGGCCCGGACAGGGGGAGTCATCAGCCCCAGCATTTT. This encodes CASSYGPDRGSHQPQHF.

The chain is built from TRBV25-1 and TRBJ2-1; the match to TRBD2 covers 13 bases. CDR3 size: 15 residues. Trimming took 4 bases from V and 5 from J; bases not matched to a gene: 2. Germline values: CDR1 MGHDK, CDR2 SYGVNS. CDR3 coding DNA: TGTGCCAGCAGTGGGGGACTAGCGGGAAACAATGAGCAGTTCTTC. This gives the protein CASSGGLAGNNEQFF. The variable domain in full, completed from reference TRBV25-1 and TRBJ2-1, reads EADIYQTPRYLVIGTGKKITLECSQTMGHDKMYWYQQDPGMELHLIHYSYGVNSTEKGDLSSESTVSRIRTEHFPLTLESARPSHTSQYLCASSGGLAGNNEQFFGPGTRLTVL.

V and J are TRBV7-9 and TRBJ1-2, with a tentative D call TRBD1 (5 bases). The ends were cut back, 0 bases at V and 1 base at J, with 12 bases in the middle. CDR1 and CDR2 (germline): SEHNR, FQNEAQ (reference sequence). The CDR3 runs 16 residues. The CDR3 protein is CASSLANGTGNYGYTF. The DNA of the CDR3 is TGTGCCAGCAGCTTAGCGAACGGGACTGGTAACTATGGCTACACCTTC.

The chain links TRBV6-5 to TRBJ2-7; D may be TRBD1 (6 bases). Trimming stripped 4 bases from V and 3 bases from J, with 13 bases between. The germline gives CDR1 MNHEY, CDR2 SVGAGI. This CDR3 region has 14 residues. CDR3 in amino acids: CASSSTGKLYEQYF. CDR3 nucleotide sequence: TGTGCCAGCAGTTCAACAGGGAAGCTCTACGAGCAGTACTTC.

This chain connects TRBV28 to TRBJ2-1, with D uncertain. The V gene's germline CDR1 is MDHEN and CDR2 SYDVKM. The CDR3 consists of 14 residues. With 3 bases removed from V and 8 bases from J, the gap between germline ends came to 14 bases. Here the CDR3 DNA reads TGTGCCAGCAGTTTTTTGACTTCTACCTATGAGCAGTTCTTC. Its translation: CASSFLTSTYEQFF.

This chain uses TRBV9 with TRBJ2-5, with D unclear. The germline gives CDR1 SGDLS, CDR2 YYNGEE. There are 15 residues in the CDR3. V was cut by 0 bases and J by 1 base, with 10 bases left in between. The CDR3 here is CASSVAGHGQETQYF. The CDR3 DNA reads as TGTGCCAGCAGCGTAGCTGGGCACGGCCAAGAGACCCAGTACTTC.

The V and J genes are TRBV6-6 and TRBJ1-1; tentative D call: TRBD1 (5 bases). V lost 7 bases and J lost 0, with 15 bases in between. The germline CDR1 and CDR2 sequences are MNHNY and SVGAGI (reference sequence). This CDR3 is 15 amino acids long. Here the CDR3 DNA reads TGTGCCAGCACCGAAGGAAGGGGATTGAACACTGAAGCTTTCTTT. This encodes CASTEGRGLNTEAFF.

This sequence joins TRBV19 and TRBJ2-1, with 8 nucleotides matching TRBD2. The V and J ends lost 5 bases and 0 bases, in that order; junction bases with no gene match: 3. The CDR3 contains 15 residues. Germline V gene data show CDR1 as LNHDA and CDR2 as SQIVND (reference sequence). CDR3 residues: CASSLRGGSYNEQFF. CDR3 sequence (DNA): TGTGCCAGTAGTTTACGGGGGGGCTCCTACAATGAGCAGTTCTTC.

This clone was detected only once. The chain carries TRBV6-5 and TRBJ2-7; 13 bases are a match to TRBD2. CDR1 MNHEY and CDR2 SVGAGI come from the germline V gene. Germline trimming cut 6 bases from V and 7 bases from J; bases unmatched to any gene: 9. The CDR3 has 15 amino acids. CDR3 residues: CASSTTSGGAGEQYF. The CDR3 bases are TGTGCCAGCAGCACCACTAGCGGGGGGGCCGGGGAGCAGTACTTC.

The table lists this clone with a few counts. The DNA of the CDR3 is TGCGCCAGCAGCAAGGGACACACGTCCTACGAGCAGTACTTC. This encodes CASSKGHTSYEQYF. This chain uses TRBV5-1 with TRBJ2-7, with a weak D call TRBD1 (6 bases). This CDR3 comprises 14 residues. From germline, CDR1 is SGHRS and CDR2 YFSETQ. The V gene lost 4 bases and the J gene lost 1 base, with 12 bases spanning the gap.

This clone has only a few counts. CDR3 protein: CATSRDINNEQFF. CDR3 sequence (DNA): TGTGCCACCAGCAGAGATATTAACAATGAGCAGTTCTTC. The J gene is TRBJ2-1, the V gene TRBV15; the D is unclear. V was clipped by 0 bases and J by 5 bases, with 5 bases between them. CDR1 and CDR2 (germline): LNHNV, YYDKDF (reference sequence). The CDR3 covers 13 residues. The whole variable domain, remainder taken from reference TRBV15 and TRBJ2-1, is DAMVIQNPRYQVTQFGKPVTLSCSQTLNHNVMYWYQQKSSQAPKLLFHYYDKDFNNEADTPDNFQSRRPNTSFCFLDIRSPGLGDTAMYLCATSRDINNEQFFGPGTRLTVL.

This chain links TRBV28 with TRBJ1-5; D is ambiguous. V was shortened by 5 bases and J by 2 bases, with 16 bases between the two germline ends. CDR3 length: 16 residues. CDR1 and CDR2 from the germline V gene are MDHEN and SYDVKM. Written as DNA, the CDR3 is TGTGCCAGCAGTCCTCGACGTATTCGGGGCAATCAGCCCCAGCATTTT. Translated: CASSPRRIRGNQPQHF.

The genes are TRBV7-2 and TRBJ2-3; 11 bases fit TRBD2. Germline V gene lookup returns CDR1 SGHTA and CDR2 FQGNSA. V lost 5 bases, J lost 5 bases, and 9 bases stayed unmatched. This CDR3 is 16 amino acids long. CDR3 residues: CASSATSGATLDTQYF. The CDR3 coding sequence is TGTGCCAGCAGCGCGACTAGCGGGGCGACATTAGATACGCAGTATTTT.

V and J are TRBV9 and TRBJ2-5, with D perhaps matching TRBD2 (5 bases). Germline CDR1 reads SGDLS; CDR2 reads YYNGEE. This CDR3 region has 14 residues. The ends were cut back, 5 bases at V and 5 bases at J, with 16 bases in the middle. In DNA form, the CDR3 reads TGTGCCAGCAGTGACGGGATGTCTGGGGAGACCCAGTACTTC. Protein sequence: CASSDGMSGETQYF.

The chain joins TRBV15 to TRBJ2-1; 11 nucleotides match TRBD2. CDR3 size: 15 residues. V lost 3 bases and J lost 4; bases outside the gene matches: 2. In germline, CDR1 is LNHNV, CDR2 YYDKDF (reference sequence). Here the CDR3 DNA reads TGTGCCACCAGCAGGGGGACTAGCGGATACAATGAGCAGTTCTTC. Protein: CATSRGTSGYNEQFF.

V gene TRBV9 combines with J gene TRBJ2-1; 10 bases map to TRBD2. Per the germline V gene, CDR1 is SGDLS and CDR2 is YYNGEE. After removal of 0 bases from V and 7 bases from J, the junction contained 1 base not matched to a gene. CDR3 size: 14 residues. This CDR3 is CASSVATSGNEQFF. In DNA form, the CDR3 reads TGTGCCAGCAGCGTAGCGACTAGCGGGAATGAGCAGTTCTTC.

In its sample, this clone was seen a few times. The gene calls are TRBV5-1 and TRBJ2-1; 7 positions agree with TRBD1. Losses at the gene ends were 1 base for V and 5 bases for J; bases not matched to a gene: 15. The germline V gene has CDR1 SGHRS and CDR2 YFSETQ. This CDR3 has 18 amino acids. The CDR3 is CASSLMGSPGTVNNEQFF. The CDR3 nucleotides are TGCGCCAGCAGCTTGATGGGGAGCCCCGGGACAGTCAACAATGAGCAGTTCTTC.

The chain is built from TRBV7-2 and TRBJ1-1; D unclear. Germline V CDR1 and CDR2: SGHTA, FQGNSA. V was clipped by 1 base and J by 6 bases, with 9 bases between them. The CDR3 covers 13 residues. The CDR3 protein is CASSLVGSSEAFF. DNA of the CDR3: TGTGCCAGCAGCTTAGTAGGGAGTTCTGAAGCTTTCTTT.

The genes are TRBV5-1 and TRBJ1-6; D is unresolved. V dropped 4 bases and J dropped 10 bases, with 18 bases sitting between them. The CDR3 consists of 15 residues. Germline loops: CDR1 SGHRS, CDR2 YFSETQ. Here the CDR3 reads CASSPRVADYSPLHF. The CDR3 bases are TGCGCCAGCAGCCCCCGGGTGGCAGATTACTCACCCCTCCACTTT.

The V call is TRBV7-2, the J call TRBJ2-2; TRBD1 matches at 9 bases. Per germline, CDR1 SGHTA and CDR2 FQGNSA. The V gene end was trimmed by 1 base and the J gene end by 7 bases; junction bases not matched to a gene: 7. The CDR3 has 16 amino acids. CDR3 residues: CASSLGTGGKSGELFF. The CDR3 DNA reads TGTGCCAGCAGCTTAGGTACAGGGGGCAAGAGCGGGGAGCTGTTTTTT.